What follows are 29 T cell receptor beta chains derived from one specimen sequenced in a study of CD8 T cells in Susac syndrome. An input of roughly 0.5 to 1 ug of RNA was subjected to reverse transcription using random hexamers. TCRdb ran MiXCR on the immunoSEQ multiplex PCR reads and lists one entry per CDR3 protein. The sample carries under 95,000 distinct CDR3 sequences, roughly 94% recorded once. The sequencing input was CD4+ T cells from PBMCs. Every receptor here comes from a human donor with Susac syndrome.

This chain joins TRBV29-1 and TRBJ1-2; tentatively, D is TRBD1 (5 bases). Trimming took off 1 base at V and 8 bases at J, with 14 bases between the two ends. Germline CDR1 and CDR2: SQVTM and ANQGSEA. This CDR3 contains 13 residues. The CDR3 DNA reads TGCAGCGTTGAAGTCGGGGGTGTCGGCGGCTACACCTTC. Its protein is CSVEVGGVGGYTF.

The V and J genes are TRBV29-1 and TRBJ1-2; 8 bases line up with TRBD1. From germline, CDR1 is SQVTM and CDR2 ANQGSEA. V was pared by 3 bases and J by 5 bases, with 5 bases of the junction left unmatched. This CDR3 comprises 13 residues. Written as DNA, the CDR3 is TGCAGCGTTGAGCCGGACAGGGAGTATGGCTACACCTTC. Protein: CSVEPDREYGYTF.

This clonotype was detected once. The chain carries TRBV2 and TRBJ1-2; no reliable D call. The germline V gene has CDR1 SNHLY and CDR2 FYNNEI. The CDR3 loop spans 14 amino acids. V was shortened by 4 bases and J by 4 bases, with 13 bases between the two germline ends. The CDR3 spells CASSVRRESYGYTF. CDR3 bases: TGTGCCAGCAGTGTTCGACGGGAAAGCTATGGCTACACCTTC.

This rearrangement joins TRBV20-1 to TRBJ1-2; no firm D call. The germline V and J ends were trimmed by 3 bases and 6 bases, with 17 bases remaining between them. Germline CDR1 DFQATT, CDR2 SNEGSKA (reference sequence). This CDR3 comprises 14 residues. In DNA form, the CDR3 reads TGCAGTGCTAGGTCGGTTCCCGGCAAGAATGGCTACACCTTC. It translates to CSARSVPGKNGYTF.

CDR3 DNA sequence: TGTGCCAGCAGCCGATGGACAGGGATGAAAAACTCACCCCTCCACTTT. Encoded protein: CASSRWTGMKNSPLHF. The J gene is TRBJ1-6, the V gene TRBV7-2, with 8 bases aligning to TRBD1. The CDR3 length is 16 residues. V shed 5 bases, J shed 10 bases, and the junction held 13 bases outside the gene matches. The germline gives CDR1 SGHTA, CDR2 FQGNSA.

The CDR3 DNA reads as TGTGCCAGCTCCCCAAGACTAGGCAATGAGCAGTTCTTC. This translates into CASSPRLGNEQFF. V usage is TRBV18 and J usage is TRBJ2-1, with D possibly TRBD2 on 6 matching bases. V lost 6 bases, J lost 6 bases, and 12 bases lay in between. The CDR3 loop spans 13 amino acids. CDR1 and CDR2 (germline): KGHSH, LQKENI.

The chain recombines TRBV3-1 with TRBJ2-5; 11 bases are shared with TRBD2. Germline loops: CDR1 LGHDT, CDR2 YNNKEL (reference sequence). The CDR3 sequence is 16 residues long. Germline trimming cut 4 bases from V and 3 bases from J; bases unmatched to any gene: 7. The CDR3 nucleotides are TGTGCCAGCAGCCTACGGGTTAGCGGGGGGGAAGAGACCCAGTACTTC. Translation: CASSLRVSGGEETQYF.

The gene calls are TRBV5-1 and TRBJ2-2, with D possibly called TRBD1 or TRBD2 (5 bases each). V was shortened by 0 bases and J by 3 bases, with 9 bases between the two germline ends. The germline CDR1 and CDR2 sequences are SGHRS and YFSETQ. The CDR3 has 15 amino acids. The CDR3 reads CASSLEGSHTGELFF. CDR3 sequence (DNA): TGCGCCAGCAGCTTGGAGGGGAGTCACACCGGGGAGCTGTTTTTT.

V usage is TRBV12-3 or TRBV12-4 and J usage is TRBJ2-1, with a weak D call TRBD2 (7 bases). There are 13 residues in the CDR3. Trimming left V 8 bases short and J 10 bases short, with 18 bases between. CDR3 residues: CASGLPGGQEQFF. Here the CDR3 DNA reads TGTGCCAGCGGGCTACCCGGGGGGCAAGAGCAGTTCTTC.

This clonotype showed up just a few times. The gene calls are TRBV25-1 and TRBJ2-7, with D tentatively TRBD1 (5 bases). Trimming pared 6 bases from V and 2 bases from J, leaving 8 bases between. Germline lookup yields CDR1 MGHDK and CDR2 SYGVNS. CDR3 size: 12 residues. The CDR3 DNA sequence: TGTGCCAGCAGCAGGGATACCTACGAGCAGTACTTC. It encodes CASSRDTYEQYF.

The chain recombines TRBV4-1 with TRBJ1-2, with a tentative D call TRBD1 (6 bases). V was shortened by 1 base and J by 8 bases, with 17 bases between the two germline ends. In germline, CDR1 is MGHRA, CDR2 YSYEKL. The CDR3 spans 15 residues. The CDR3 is CASSQGGWGRRGYTF. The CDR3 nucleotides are TGCGCCAGCAGCCAAGGAGGTTGGGGGCGGAGAGGCTACACCTTC.

Written as DNA, the CDR3 is TGCAGTGCTGAACGACAGGGGAGCTCCTACGAGCAGTACTTC. This gives the protein CSAERQGSSYEQYF. The chain combines TRBV20-1 with TRBJ2-7, with 8 bases that match TRBD1. The CDR3 loop spans 14 amino acids. Germline V gene lookup returns CDR1 DFQATT and CDR2 SNEGSKA (reference sequence). The junction had 6 bases not matched to a gene; V was cut back by 5 bases and J by 0 bases.

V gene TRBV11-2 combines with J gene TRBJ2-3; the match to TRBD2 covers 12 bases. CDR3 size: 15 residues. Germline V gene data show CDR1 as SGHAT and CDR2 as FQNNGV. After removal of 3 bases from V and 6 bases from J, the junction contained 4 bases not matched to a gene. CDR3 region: CASSFLAGGPDTQYF. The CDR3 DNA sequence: TGTGCCAGCAGCTTTCTAGCGGGGGGGCCGGATACGCAGTATTTT.

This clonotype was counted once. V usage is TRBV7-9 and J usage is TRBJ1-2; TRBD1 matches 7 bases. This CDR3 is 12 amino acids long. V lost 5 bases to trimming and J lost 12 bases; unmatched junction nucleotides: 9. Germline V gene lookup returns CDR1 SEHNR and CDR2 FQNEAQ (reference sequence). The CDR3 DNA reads TGTGCCAGCAGCCCGGGCCGACAGGGAAACACCTTC. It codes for CASSPGRQGNTF.

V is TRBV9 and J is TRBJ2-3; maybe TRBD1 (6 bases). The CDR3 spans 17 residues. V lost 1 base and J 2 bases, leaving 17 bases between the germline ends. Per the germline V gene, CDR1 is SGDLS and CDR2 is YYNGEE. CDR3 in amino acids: CASSVSPRTENTDTQYF. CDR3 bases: TGTGCCAGCAGCGTAAGCCCCAGGACAGAAAACACAGATACGCAGTATTTT.

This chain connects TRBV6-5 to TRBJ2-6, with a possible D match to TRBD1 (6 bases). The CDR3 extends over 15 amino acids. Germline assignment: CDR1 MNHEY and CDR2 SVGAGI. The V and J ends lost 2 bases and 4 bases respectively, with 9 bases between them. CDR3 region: CASSYMGTGANVLTF. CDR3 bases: TGTGCCAGCAGTTACATGGGGACAGGGGCCAACGTCCTGACTTTC.

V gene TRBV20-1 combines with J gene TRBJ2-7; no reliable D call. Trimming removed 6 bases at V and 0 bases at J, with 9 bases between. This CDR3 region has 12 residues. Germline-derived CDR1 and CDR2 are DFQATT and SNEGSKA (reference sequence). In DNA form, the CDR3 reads TGCAGTGCCGAAGACAACTCCTACGAGCAGTACTTC. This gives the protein CSAEDNSYEQYF.

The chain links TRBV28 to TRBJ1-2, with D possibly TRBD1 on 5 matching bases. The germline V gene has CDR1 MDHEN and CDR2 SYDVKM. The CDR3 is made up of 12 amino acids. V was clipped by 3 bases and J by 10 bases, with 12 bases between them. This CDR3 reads CASSFGAVYYTF. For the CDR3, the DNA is TGTGCCAGCAGTTTTGGGGCCGTATACTACACCTTC.

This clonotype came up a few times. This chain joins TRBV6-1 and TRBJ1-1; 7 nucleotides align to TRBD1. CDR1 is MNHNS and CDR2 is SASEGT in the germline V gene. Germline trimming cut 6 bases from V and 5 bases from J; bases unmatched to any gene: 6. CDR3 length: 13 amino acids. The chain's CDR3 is CASSRAGGTEAFF. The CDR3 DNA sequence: TGTGCCAGCAGCCGCGCAGGGGGGACTGAAGCTTTCTTT.

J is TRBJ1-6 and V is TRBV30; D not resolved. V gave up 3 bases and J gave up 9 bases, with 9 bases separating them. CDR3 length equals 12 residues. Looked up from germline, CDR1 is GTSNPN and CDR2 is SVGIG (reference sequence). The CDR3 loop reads CAWRHLGSPLHF. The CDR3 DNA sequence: TGTGCCTGGAGACATTTAGGTTCACCCCTCCACTTT.

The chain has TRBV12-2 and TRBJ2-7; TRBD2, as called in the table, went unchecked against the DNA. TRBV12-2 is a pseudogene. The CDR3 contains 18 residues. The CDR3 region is CASRLARVPSGSTYEQYF. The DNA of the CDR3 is TGTGCAAGTCGCTTAGCCCGGGTTCCTAGCGGGTCCACCTACGAGCAGTACTTC.

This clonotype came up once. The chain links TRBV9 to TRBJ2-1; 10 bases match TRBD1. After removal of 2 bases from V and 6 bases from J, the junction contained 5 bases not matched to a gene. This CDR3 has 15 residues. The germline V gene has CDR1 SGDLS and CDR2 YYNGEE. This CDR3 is CASSVSGQGFNEQFF. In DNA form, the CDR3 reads TGTGCCAGCAGCGTCTCGGGACAGGGGTTCAATGAGCAGTTCTTC.

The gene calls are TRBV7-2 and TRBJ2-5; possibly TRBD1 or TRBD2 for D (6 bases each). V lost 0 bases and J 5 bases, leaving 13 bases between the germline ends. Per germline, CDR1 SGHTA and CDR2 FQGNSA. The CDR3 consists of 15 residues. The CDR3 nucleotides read TGTGCCAGCAGCTTAGCGCTGGGGGCGGGGGAGACCCAGTACTTC. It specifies CASSLALGAGETQYF.

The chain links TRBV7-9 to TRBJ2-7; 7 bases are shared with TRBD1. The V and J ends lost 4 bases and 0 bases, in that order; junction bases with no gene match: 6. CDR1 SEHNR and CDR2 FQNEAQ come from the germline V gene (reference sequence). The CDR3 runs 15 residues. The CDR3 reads CASSSSDRSSYEQYF. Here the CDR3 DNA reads TGTGCCAGCAGCTCATCGGACAGGAGCTCCTACGAGCAGTACTTC. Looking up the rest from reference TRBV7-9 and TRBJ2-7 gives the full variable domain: DTGVSQNPRHKITKRGQNVTFRCDPISEHNRLYWYRQTLGQGPEFLTYFQNEAQLEKSRLLSDRFSAERPKGSFSTLEIQRTEQGDSAMYLCASSSSDRSSYEQYFGPGTRLTVT.

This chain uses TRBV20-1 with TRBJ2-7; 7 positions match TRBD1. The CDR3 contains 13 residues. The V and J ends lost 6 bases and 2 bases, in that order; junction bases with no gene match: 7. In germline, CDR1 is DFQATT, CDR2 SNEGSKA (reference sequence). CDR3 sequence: CSARTGGPYEQYF. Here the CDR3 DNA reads TGCAGTGCCCGGACAGGTGGGCCCTACGAGCAGTACTTC.

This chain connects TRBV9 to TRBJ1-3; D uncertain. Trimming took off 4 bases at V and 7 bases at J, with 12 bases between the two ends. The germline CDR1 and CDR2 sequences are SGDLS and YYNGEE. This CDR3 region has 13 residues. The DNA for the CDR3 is TGTGCCAGCAGCCCTGGGCCCCGGAACACCATATATTTT. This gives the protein CASSPGPRNTIYF.

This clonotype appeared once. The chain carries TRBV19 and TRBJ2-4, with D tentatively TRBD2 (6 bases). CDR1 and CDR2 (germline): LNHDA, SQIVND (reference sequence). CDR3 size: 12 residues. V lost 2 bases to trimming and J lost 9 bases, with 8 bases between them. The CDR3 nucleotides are TGTGCCAGTAGTATACAGGGAGGCATTCAGTACTTC. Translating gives CASSIQGGIQYF.

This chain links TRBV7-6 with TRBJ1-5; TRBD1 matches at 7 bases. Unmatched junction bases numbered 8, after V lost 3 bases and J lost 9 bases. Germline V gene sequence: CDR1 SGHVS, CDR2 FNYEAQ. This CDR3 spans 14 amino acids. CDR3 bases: TGTGCCAGCAGCTTCGAGACAGGGAGAGGGCCCCAGCATTTT. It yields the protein CASSFETGRGPQHF.

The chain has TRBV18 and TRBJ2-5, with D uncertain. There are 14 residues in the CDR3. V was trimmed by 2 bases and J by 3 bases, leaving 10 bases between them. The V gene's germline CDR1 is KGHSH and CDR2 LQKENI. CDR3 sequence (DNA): TGTGCCAGCTCACCAATATCCGAGAAAGAGACCCAGTACTTC. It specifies CASSPISEKETQYF.